The clone carrying this TCR beta chain came up once. Some clones are missing from TCRdb's copy, which holds only in-frame ones; the method was immunoSEQ multiplex PCR. The repertoire has about 290,000 clones, about nine tenths of them found once; the top ten carry less than 2%. The participants were between 18 and 89 years old and came from about two dozen US areas. This record comes from a study of blood T cell repertoires in COVID-19. Study background: Nucleic acid was either cDNA or gDNA, and it came from T cells, B-cell-depleted T cells, or PBMCs.

Specimen: PBMCs or T cells enriched from blood (not recorded which). The TCR originated in a woman aged 40 to 50 who had recovered from COVID-19.

The CDR3 nucleotides read TGTGCCAGCAAACAGACAGGGACTAATGAAAAACTGTTTTTT. Translation gives CASKQTGTNEKLFF. This chain links TRBV6-5 with TRBJ1-4; 7 bases are shared with TRBD1. The V gene end was trimmed by 7 bases and the J gene end by 2 bases; junction bases not matched to a gene: 4. This CDR3 is built from 14 residues. Germline V lookup: CDR1 MNHEY, CDR2 SVGAGI.